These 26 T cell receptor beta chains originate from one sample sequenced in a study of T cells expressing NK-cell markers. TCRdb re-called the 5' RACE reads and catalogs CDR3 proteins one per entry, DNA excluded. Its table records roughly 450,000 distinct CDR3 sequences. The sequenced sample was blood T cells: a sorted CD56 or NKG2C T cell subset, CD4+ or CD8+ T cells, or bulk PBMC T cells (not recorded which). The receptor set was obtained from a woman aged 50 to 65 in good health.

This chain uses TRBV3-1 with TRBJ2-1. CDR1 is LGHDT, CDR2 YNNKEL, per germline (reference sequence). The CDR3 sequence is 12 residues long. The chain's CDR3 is CASSQDSNEQFF.

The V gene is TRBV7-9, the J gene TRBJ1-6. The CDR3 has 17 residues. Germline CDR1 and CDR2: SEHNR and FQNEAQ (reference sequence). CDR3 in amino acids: CASSAPDRSPDNSPLHF.

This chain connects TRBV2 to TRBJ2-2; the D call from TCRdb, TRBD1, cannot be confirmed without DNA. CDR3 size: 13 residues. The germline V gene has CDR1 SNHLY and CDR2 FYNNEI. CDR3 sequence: CASAQQGIGELFF. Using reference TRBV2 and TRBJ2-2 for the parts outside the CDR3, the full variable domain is EPEVTQTPSHQVTQMGQEVILRCVPISNHLYFYWYRQILGQKVEFLVSFYNNEISEKSEIFDDQFSVERPDGSNFTLKIRSTKLEDSAMYFCASAQQGIGELFFGEGSRLTVL.

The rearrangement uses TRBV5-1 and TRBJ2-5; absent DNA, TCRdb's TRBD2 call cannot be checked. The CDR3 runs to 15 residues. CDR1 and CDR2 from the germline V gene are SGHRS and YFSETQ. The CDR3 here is CASSLGPPPEETQYF.

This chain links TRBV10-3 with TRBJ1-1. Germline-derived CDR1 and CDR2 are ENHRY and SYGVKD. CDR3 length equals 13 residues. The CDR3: CAIIKDLNTEAFF.

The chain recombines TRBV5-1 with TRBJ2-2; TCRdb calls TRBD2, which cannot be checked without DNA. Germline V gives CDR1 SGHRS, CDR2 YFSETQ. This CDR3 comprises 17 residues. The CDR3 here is CASTPYSGTSGSGELFF. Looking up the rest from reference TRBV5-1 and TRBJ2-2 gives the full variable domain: KAGVTQTPRYLIKTRGQQVTLSCSPISGHRSVSWYQQTPGQGLQFLFEYFSETQRNKGNFPGRFSGRQFSNSRSEMNVSTLELGDSALYLCASTPYSGTSGSGELFFGEGSRLTVL.

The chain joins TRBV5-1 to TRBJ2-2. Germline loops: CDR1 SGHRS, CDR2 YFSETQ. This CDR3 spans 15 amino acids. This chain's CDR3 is CASSSAATNTGELFF. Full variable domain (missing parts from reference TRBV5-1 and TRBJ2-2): KAGVTQTPRYLIKTRGQQVTLSCSPISGHRSVSWYQQTPGQGLQFLFEYFSETQRNKGNFPGRFSGRQFSNSRSEMNVSTLELGDSALYLCASSSAATNTGELFFGEGSRLTVL.

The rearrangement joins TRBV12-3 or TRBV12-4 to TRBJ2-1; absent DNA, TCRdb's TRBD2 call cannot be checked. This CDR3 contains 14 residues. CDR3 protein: CASSIGRASDEQFF.

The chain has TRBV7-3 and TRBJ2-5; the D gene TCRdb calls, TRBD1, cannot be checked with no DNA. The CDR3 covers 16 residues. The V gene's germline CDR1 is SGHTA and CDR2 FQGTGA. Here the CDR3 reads CASSSIPQGDREAQYF.

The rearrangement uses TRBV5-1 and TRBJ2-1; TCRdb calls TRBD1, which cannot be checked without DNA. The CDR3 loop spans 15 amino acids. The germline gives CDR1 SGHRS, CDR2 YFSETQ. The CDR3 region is CASSLAGDLINEQFF.

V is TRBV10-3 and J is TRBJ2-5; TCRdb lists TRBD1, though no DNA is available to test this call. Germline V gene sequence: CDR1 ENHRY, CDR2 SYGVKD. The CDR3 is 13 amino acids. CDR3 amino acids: CAVRGEGEETQYF.

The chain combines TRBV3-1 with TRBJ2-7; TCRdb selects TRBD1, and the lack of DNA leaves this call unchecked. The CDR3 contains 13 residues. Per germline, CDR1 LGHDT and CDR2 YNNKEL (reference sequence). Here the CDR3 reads CASSQAPRAAQYF.

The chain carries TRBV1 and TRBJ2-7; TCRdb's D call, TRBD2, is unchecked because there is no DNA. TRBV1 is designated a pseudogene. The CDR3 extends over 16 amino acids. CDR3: CSSSQFVPPHYYEQYF.

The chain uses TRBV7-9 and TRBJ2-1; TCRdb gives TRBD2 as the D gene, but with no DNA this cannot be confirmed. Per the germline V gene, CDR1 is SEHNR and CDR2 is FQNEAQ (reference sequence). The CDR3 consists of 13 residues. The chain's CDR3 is CASEAESGTEQFF.

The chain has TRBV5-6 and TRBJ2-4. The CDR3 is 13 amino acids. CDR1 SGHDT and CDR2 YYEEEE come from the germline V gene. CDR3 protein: CASSTIAKNIQYF.

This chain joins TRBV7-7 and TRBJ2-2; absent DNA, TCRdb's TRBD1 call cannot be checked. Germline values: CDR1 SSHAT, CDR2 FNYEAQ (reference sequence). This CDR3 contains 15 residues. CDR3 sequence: CASSAIQGAHGELFF.

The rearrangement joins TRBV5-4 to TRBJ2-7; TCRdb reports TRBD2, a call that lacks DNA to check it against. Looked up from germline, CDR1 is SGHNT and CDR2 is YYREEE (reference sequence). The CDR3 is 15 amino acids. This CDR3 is CASSSYGTSGRTRYF.

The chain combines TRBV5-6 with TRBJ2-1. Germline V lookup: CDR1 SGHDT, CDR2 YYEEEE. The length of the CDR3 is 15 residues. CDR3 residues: CASSLVRRQYNEQFF.

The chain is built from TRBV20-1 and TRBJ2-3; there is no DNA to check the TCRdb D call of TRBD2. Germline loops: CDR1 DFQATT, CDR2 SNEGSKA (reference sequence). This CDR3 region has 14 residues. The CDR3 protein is CSALRSSGADTQYF.

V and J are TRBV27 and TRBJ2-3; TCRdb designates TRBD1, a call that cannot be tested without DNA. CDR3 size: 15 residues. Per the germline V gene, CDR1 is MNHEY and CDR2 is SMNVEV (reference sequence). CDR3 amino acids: CASSLTTLATDTQYF.

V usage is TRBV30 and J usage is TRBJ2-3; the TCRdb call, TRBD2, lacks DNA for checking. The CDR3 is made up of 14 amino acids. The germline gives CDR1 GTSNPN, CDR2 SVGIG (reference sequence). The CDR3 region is CAGIAGGSTDTQYF.

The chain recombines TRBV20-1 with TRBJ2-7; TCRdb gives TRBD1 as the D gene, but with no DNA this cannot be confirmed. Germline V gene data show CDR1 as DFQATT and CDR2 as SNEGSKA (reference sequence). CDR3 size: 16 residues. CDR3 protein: CSARDFGGSSSYEQYF.

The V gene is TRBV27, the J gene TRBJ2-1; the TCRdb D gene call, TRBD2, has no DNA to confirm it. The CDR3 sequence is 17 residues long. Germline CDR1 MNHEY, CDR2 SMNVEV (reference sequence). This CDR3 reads CASSISQGLAGRHEQFF.

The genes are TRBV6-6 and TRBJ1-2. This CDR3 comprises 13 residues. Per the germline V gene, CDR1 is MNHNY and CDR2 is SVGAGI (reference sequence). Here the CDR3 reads CASSYRENYGYTF.

The CDR3 sequence: CASSQGKGLRGNTGELFF. This chain uses TRBV4-1 with TRBJ2-2; with no DNA, the TCRdb D assignment of TRBD2 cannot be verified. CDR3 length: 18 amino acids. CDR1 is MGHRA and CDR2 is YSYEKL in the germline V gene.

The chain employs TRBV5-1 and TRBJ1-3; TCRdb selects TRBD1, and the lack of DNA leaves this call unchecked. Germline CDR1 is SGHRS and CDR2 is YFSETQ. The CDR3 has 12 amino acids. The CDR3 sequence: CASSSHSGGLYF.